This T cell receptor (beta chain) was recorded in a study of cytotoxic CD8 clonotypes in ibrutinib-treated CLL. The CDR3 runs to 16 residues. Germline assignment: CDR1 SNHLY and CDR2 FYNNEI. Trimming stripped 4 bases from V and 0 bases from J, with 15 bases between. The protocol was immunoSEQ multiplex PCR, while the TCRdb copy is restricted to in-frame clones and leaves out a portion. The repertoire holds some 200,000 clones, with nearly 80% as singletons. The rearrangement links TRBV2 to TRBJ1-2; tentative D call: TRBD1 (6 bases). The input for sequencing was PBMCs, taken after 12 months of ibrutinib treatment. This TCR was sampled from a human donor with chronic lymphocytic leukemia. The CDR3 DNA reads TGTGCCAGCAGTGCTAAGGGACAAACTACTAACTATGGCTACACCTTC. Its translation is CASSAKGQTTNYGYTF.